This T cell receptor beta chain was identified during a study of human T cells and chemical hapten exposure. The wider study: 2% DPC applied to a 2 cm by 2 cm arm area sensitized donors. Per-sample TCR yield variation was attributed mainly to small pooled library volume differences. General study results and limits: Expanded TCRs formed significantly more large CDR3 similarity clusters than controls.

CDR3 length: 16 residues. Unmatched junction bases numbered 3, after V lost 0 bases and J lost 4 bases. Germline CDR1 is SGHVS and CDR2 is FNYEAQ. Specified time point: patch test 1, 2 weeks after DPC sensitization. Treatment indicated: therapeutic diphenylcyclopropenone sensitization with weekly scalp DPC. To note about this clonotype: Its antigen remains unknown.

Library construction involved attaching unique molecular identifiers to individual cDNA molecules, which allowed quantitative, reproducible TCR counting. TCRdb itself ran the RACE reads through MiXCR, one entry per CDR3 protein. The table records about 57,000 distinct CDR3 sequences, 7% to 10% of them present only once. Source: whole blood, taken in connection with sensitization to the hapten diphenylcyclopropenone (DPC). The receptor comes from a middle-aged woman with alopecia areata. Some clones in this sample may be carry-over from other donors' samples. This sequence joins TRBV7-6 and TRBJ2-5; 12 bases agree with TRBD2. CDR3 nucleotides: TGTGCCAGCAGCTTAGCGCCGGGACTAGCGGGAGAGACCCAGTACTTC. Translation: CASSLAPGLAGETQYF.